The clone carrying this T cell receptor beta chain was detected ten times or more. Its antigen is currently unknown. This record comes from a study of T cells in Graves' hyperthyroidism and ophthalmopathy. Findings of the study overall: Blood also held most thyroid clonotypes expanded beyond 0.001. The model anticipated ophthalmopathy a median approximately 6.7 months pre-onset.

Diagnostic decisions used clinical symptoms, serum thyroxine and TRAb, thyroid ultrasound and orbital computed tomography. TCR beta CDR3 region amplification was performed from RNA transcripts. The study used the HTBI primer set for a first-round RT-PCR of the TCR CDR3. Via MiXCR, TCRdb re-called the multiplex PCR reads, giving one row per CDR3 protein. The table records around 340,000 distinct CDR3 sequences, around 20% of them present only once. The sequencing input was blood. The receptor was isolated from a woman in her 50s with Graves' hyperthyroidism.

The CDR3 here is CAWSRVNEQFF. The CDR3 nucleotides are TGTGCCTGGAGCCGGGTCAATGAGCAGTTCTTC. The V and J genes are TRBV30 and TRBJ2-1; D gene uncertain. The length of the CDR3 is 11 residues. Germline V gives CDR1 GTSNPN, CDR2 SVGIG (reference sequence). Trimming stripped 3 bases from V and 6 bases from J, with 6 bases between.